The clone carrying this T cell receptor (beta chain) was found many times. The antigen is undetermined. V lost 4 bases and J lost 2; bases outside the gene matches: 8. CDR1 and CDR2 from the germline V gene are ENHRY and SYGVKD. The CDR3 consists of 17 residues. Researchers took RNA transcripts and amplified the TCR beta CDR3 regions from them. The HTBI primer set was used in a first-round RT-PCR of the TCR CDR3. TCRdb itself ran the multiplex PCR reads through MiXCR, one entry per CDR3 protein. The table includes approximately 570,000 distinct CDR3 sequences, nearly 20% detected once. Lactation, pregnancy, other autoimmune disease or uncontrolled infection excluded patients. Diagnoses rested on clinical symptoms, serum thyroxine and TRAb, thyroid ultrasound and orbital computed tomography. The data belong to a study of T cells in Graves' hyperthyroidism and ophthalmopathy. General study results and limits: Separating ophthalmopathy from stable hyperthyroidism was achieved by a 13 V-J model.

The source material was blood. The receptor's source is a man aged 40-55 years with Graves' ophthalmopathy. The chain employs TRBV10-3 and TRBJ2-1, with TRBD2 matching over 10 bases. In DNA form, the CDR3 reads TGTGCCATCAGTGGTGATAGCGGGGGGTTTCCCTACAATGAGCAGTTCTTC. It yields the protein CAISGDSGGFPYNEQFF.